These T cell receptor beta chains were read from a single sample in a study of blood T cell repertoires in COVID-19. Some clones are missing from TCRdb's copy, which holds only in-frame ones; the method was immunoSEQ multiplex PCR. The data hold hundreds of thousands of clones, with around nine tenths observed a single time. Source material: peripheral blood. These receptors originate from a man in his 60s with COVID-19, enrolled during active disease. Both conserved end residues are part of each CDR3. Fields, in order: D gene, J gene, clone size, V gene, CDR3 DNA, CDR3 protein. D genes are given only for firm matches. Expanded clones get a size class; other rows say once, few or many, or leave the size out.

D gene: TRBD2; J gene: TRBJ2-7; clone size: -; V gene: TRBV2; CDR3 DNA: TGTGCCAGCTACCGGGGGGACTCCTACGAGCAGTACTTC; CDR3 protein: CASYRGDSYEQYF
D gene: TRBD1; J gene: TRBJ2-1; clone size: -; V gene: TRBV27; CDR3 DNA: TGTGCCAGCACCGCCTGGACAGGGAGCAATGAGCAGTTCTTC; CDR3 protein: CASTAWTGSNEQFF
D gene: TRBD1; J gene: TRBJ1-3; clone size: -; V gene: TRBV9; CDR3 DNA: TGTGCCAGCAGCGTAGCAGGGACAGGGACTGGAAACACCATATATTTT; CDR3 protein: CASSVAGTGTGNTIYF
D gene: TRBD1; J gene: TRBJ2-2; clone size: -; V gene: TRBV6-2/TRBV6-3; CDR3 DNA: TGTGCCAGCAGTTCCACAGGGGGTTTAACCGGGGAGCTGTTTTTT; CDR3 protein: CASSSTGGLTGELFF
D gene: TRBD2; J gene: TRBJ2-7; clone size: -; V gene: TRBV28; CDR3 DNA: TGTGCCAGCAGTCCCCCAATAGCGGGCTCCTACGAGCAGTACTTC; CDR3 protein: CASSPPIAGSYEQYF
D gene: TRBD1; J gene: TRBJ1-5; clone size: -; V gene: TRBV5-1; CDR3 DNA: TGCGCCAGCAGCTGGACAGGGGGCAAGGATCAGCCCCAGCATTTT; CDR3 protein: CASSWTGGKDQPQHF
D gene: TRBD1; J gene: TRBJ2-5; clone size: -; V gene: TRBV2; CDR3 DNA: TGTGCCAGCAGTCCTAACCGGGACAGGGGGTACCAAGAGACCCAGTACTTC; CDR3 protein: CASSPNRDRGYQETQYF
D gene: TRBD1; J gene: TRBJ2-6; clone size: -; V gene: TRBV5-1; CDR3 DNA: TGCGCCAGCAGCTACAGGGGTTCTGGGGCCAACGTCCTGACTTTC; CDR3 protein: CASSYRGSGANVLTF
D gene: -; J gene: TRBJ2-7; clone size: -; V gene: TRBV7-8; CDR3 DNA: TGTGCCAGCAGCCCACTGTCGGTCCACGAGCAGTACTTC; CDR3 protein: CASSPLSVHEQYF
D gene: TRBD2; J gene: TRBJ2-3; clone size: -; V gene: TRBV29-1; CDR3 DNA: TGCAGCGTTGAATCCCGGAGGCTAGCGGGCACAGATACGCAGTATTTT; CDR3 protein: CSVESRRLAGTDTQYF
D gene: -; J gene: TRBJ1-2; clone size: -; V gene: TRBV5-6; CDR3 DNA: TGTGCCAGCAGCTTGGTGCAGGGGACTAACTATGGCTACACCTTC; CDR3 protein: CASSLVQGTNYGYTF
D gene: -; J gene: TRBJ1-2; clone size: -; V gene: TRBV28; CDR3 DNA: TGTGCCAGCAGATCCACAGAACCCTACTATGGCTACACCTTC; CDR3 protein: CASRSTEPYYGYTF
D gene: TRBD2; J gene: TRBJ2-5; clone size: -; V gene: TRBV25-1; CDR3 DNA: TGTGCCAGCACGAAGCGGGAGGGGTGGGAGACCCAGTACTTC; CDR3 protein: CASTKREGWETQYF
D gene: TRBD1; J gene: TRBJ1-6; clone size: -; V gene: TRBV27; CDR3 DNA: TGTGCCAGCAGCTTTATGGGGACAGGCAATTCACCCCTCCACTTT; CDR3 protein: CASSFMGTGNSPLHF
D gene: TRBD2; J gene: TRBJ2-5; clone size: -; V gene: TRBV5-1; CDR3 DNA: TGCGCCAGCAGCTTGGAGGCTAGCGGGGGGAAACAGTACTTC; CDR3 protein: CASSLEASGGKQYF
D gene: -; J gene: TRBJ2-3; clone size: -; V gene: TRBV10-3; CDR3 DNA: TGTGCCATCGGGTTACAGGGGACTACAGATACGCAGTATTTT; CDR3 protein: CAIGLQGTTDTQYF
D gene: TRBD1; J gene: TRBJ1-6; clone size: once; V gene: TRBV18; CDR3 DNA: TGTGCCAGCTCACCACCGCTGACAGGGAGCTCCTATAATTCACCCCTCCACTTT; CDR3 protein: CASSPPLTGSSYNSPLHF
D gene: -; J gene: TRBJ2-5; clone size: -; V gene: TRBV5-6; CDR3 DNA: TGTGCCAGCAGCTTAACATGGGGGCGCGGAGAGACCCAGTACTTC; CDR3 protein: CASSLTWGRGETQYF
D gene: TRBD1; J gene: TRBJ2-5; clone size: once; V gene: TRBV6-1; CDR3 DNA: TGTGCCAGCAGTGGGGGCCTACTATCGGGACAGGGAACTCTGTACTTC; CDR3 protein: CASSGGLLSGQGTLYF
D gene: -; J gene: TRBJ2-4; clone size: once; V gene: TRBV28; CDR3 DNA: TGTGCCAGCAGTATCGAGGGTTTAGCCAAAAACATTCAGTACTTC; CDR3 protein: CASSIEGLAKNIQYF
D gene: -; J gene: TRBJ1-6; clone size: -; V gene: TRBV27; CDR3 DNA: TGTGCCAGCAGTCCACTAACGGGGGGTAGGGATTCACCCCTCCACTTT; CDR3 protein: CASSPLTGGRDSPLHF
D gene: -; J gene: TRBJ1-4; clone size: -; V gene: TRBV18; CDR3 DNA: TGTGCCAGCTCACTTACAGAGGAGGGAACTAATGAAAAACTGTTTTTT; CDR3 protein: CASSLTEEGTNEKLFF
D gene: -; J gene: TRBJ1-2; clone size: -; V gene: TRBV3-1/TRBV3-2; CDR3 DNA: TGTGCCAGCAGCCATGGGAACGGAGGGCCCTGTTCCTTC; CDR3 protein: CASSHGNGGPCSF
D gene: TRBD2; J gene: TRBJ2-7; clone size: -; V gene: TRBV7-9; CDR3 DNA: TGTGCCAGCAGCTGGTATCGGACTAGCGGGAGGAACAGCTCCTACGAGCAGTACTTC; CDR3 protein: CASSWYRTSGRNSSYEQYF
D gene: -; J gene: TRBJ2-1; clone size: -; V gene: TRBV3-1/TRBV3-2; CDR3 DNA: TGTGCCAGCAGCCAACGAGTCACTGAGCAGTTCTTC; CDR3 protein: CASSQRVTEQFF
D gene: -; J gene: TRBJ2-1; clone size: -; V gene: TRBV29-1; CDR3 DNA: TGCAGCGTTACGACAGGAGCTAAAGGTAGTGATGAGCAGTTCTTC; CDR3 protein: CSVTTGAKGSDEQFF
D gene: -; J gene: TRBJ2-1; clone size: -; V gene: TRBV11-2; CDR3 DNA: TGTGCCAGCAGCTTAGCGGTAGGGGGTTACAATGAGCAGTTCTTC; CDR3 protein: CASSLAVGGYNEQFF
D gene: -; J gene: TRBJ2-2; clone size: -; V gene: TRBV10-3; CDR3 DNA: TGTGCCATCAGTGAGAGGGGCAACACCGGGGAGCTGTTTTTT; CDR3 protein: CAISERGNTGELFF
D gene: TRBD2; J gene: TRBJ2-1; clone size: few; V gene: TRBV11-2; CDR3 DNA: TGTGCCAGCAGCTTGGGACTAGCCTCCTACAATGAGCAGTTCTTC; CDR3 protein: CASSLGLASYNEQFF
D gene: TRBD2; J gene: TRBJ2-3; clone size: -; V gene: TRBV27; CDR3 DNA: TGTGCCAGCAGCCCCCTAGGGACTAGCGGGGGTGATACGCAGTATTTT; CDR3 protein: CASSPLGTSGGDTQYF
D gene: TRBD2; J gene: TRBJ2-7; clone size: -; V gene: TRBV28; CDR3 DNA: TGTGCCAGCAGTTTAGGGGGACTAGCGGGAGAGTACGAGCAGTACTTC; CDR3 protein: CASSLGGLAGEYEQYF
D gene: -; J gene: TRBJ1-6; clone size: -; V gene: TRBV11-1; CDR3 DNA: TGTGCCAGCAGCTTAAGGGGATTCAATTCACCCCTCCACTTT; CDR3 protein: CASSLRGFNSPLHF
D gene: -; J gene: TRBJ1-5; clone size: -; V gene: TRBV28; CDR3 DNA: TGTGCCAGCAGTTTATGGGGGGGAAATCAGCCCCAGCATTTT; CDR3 protein: CASSLWGGNQPQHF
D gene: -; J gene: TRBJ2-1; clone size: -; V gene: TRBV19; CDR3 DNA: TGTGCCAGTAGCCAAGGACTCTTCAGCTACAATGAGCAGTTCTTC; CDR3 protein: CASSQGLFSYNEQFF
D gene: TRBD1; J gene: TRBJ2-7; clone size: -; V gene: TRBV3-1/TRBV3-2; CDR3 DNA: TGTGCCAGCAGCCAACGTCCCGACAGGGGGCAGTACTTC; CDR3 protein: CASSQRPDRGQYF
D gene: TRBD2; J gene: TRBJ2-1; clone size: -; V gene: TRBV19; CDR3 DNA: TGTGCCAGTAGTATGTTTAGGACTAGCGGGAGGGCCCGTTCCTACAATGAGCAGTTCTTC; CDR3 protein: CASSMFRTSGRARSYNEQFF
D gene: -; J gene: TRBJ1-5; clone size: -; V gene: TRBV18; CDR3 DNA: TGTGCCAGCTCACCGCTAACAGGGAATCAGCCCCAGCATTTT; CDR3 protein: CASSPLTGNQPQHF
D gene: -; J gene: TRBJ2-7; clone size: -; V gene: TRBV6-5; CDR3 DNA: TGTGCCAGTACAGGGGGGGTCTACGAGCAGTACTTC; CDR3 protein: CASTGGVYEQYF
D gene: TRBD2; J gene: TRBJ2-1; clone size: -; V gene: TRBV6-5; CDR3 DNA: TGTGCCAGCACACCCACTAGCGGTACTACCAATGAGCAGTTCTTC; CDR3 protein: CASTPTSGTTNEQFF
D gene: -; J gene: TRBJ2-7; clone size: -; V gene: TRBV19; CDR3 DNA: TGTGCCAGTAGTATACGACGGGGTGAGCAGTACTTC; CDR3 protein: CASSIRRGEQYF
D gene: -; J gene: TRBJ2-2; clone size: -; V gene: TRBV19; CDR3 DNA: TGTGCCAGTACCCCCCGGGGTCTCTCCGGGGAGCTGTTTTTT; CDR3 protein: CASTPRGLSGELFF
D gene: -; J gene: TRBJ2-1; clone size: -; V gene: TRBV4-1; CDR3 DNA: TGCGCCAGCAGCCGACTAGAATACAATGAGCAGTTCTTC; CDR3 protein: CASSRLEYNEQFF
D gene: TRBD2; J gene: TRBJ2-1; clone size: -; V gene: TRBV11-2; CDR3 DNA: TGTGCCAGCGGGCGGGAGGGGTTTTTCTACAATGAGCAGTTCTTC; CDR3 protein: CASGREGFFYNEQFF
D gene: -; J gene: TRBJ1-2; clone size: -; V gene: TRBV5-1; CDR3 DNA: TGCGCCAGCAGCTCTCAGAACTATGGCTACACCTTC; CDR3 protein: CASSSQNYGYTF
D gene: -; J gene: TRBJ1-1; clone size: -; V gene: TRBV7-2; CDR3 DNA: TGTGCCAGCAGCTTAGTTGGGGGCGCGGTCTTGAACACTGAAGCTTTCTTT; CDR3 protein: CASSLVGGAVLNTEAFF
D gene: -; J gene: TRBJ2-2; clone size: -; V gene: TRBV7-2; CDR3 DNA: TGTGCCAGCAGCAACAAGGGGACAACGAACACCGGGGAGCTGTTTTTT; CDR3 protein: CASSNKGTTNTGELFF
D gene: -; J gene: TRBJ1-3; clone size: -; V gene: TRBV18; CDR3 DNA: TGTGCCAGCTCACCGGTTACTTTAAGTACGCGGGGAAACACCATATATTTT; CDR3 protein: CASSPVTLSTRGNTIYF
D gene: TRBD2; J gene: TRBJ2-1; clone size: -; V gene: TRBV19; CDR3 DNA: TGTGCCAGTAGTATTGTAAGGCGGGAGGGCCGTCGCAATGAGCAGTTCTTC; CDR3 protein: CASSIVRREGRRNEQFF
D gene: -; J gene: TRBJ2-1; clone size: -; V gene: TRBV5-5; CDR3 DNA: TGTGCCAGCAGCTTGTCCAGGGGCGTCTACAATGAGCAGTTCTTC; CDR3 protein: CASSLSRGVYNEQFF
D gene: TRBD2; J gene: TRBJ2-7; clone size: once; V gene: TRBV28; CDR3 DNA: TGTGCCAGCAGTTTAAGGCTAGCGGGAGGGCCAAGGACCGAGCAGTACTTC; CDR3 protein: CASSLRLAGGPRTEQYF
D gene: TRBD2; J gene: TRBJ2-7; clone size: -; V gene: TRBV7-2; CDR3 DNA: TGTGCCAGCGCATATAGCGGGAGTCCCTACGAGCAGTACTTC; CDR3 protein: CASAYSGSPYEQYF
D gene: -; J gene: TRBJ2-5; clone size: -; V gene: TRBV18; CDR3 DNA: TGTGCCAGCTCACCACGGGAGAACCAAGAGACCCAGTACTTC; CDR3 protein: CASSPRENQETQYF
D gene: -; J gene: TRBJ1-6; clone size: -; V gene: TRBV23-1; CDR3 DNA: TGCGCCAGCAGTCACTCTCTACCGTCCACACCCCTCCACTTT; CDR3 protein: CASSHSLPSTPLHF
D gene: TRBD2; J gene: TRBJ2-3; clone size: -; V gene: TRBV29-1; CDR3 DNA: TGCAGCGTTGAATGGGGGGGGGATACGCAGTATTTT; CDR3 protein: CSVEWGGDTQYF
D gene: -; J gene: TRBJ1-1; clone size: -; V gene: TRBV2; CDR3 DNA: TGTGCCAGCAGTGATAGACAGGAAATTCGAGCTTTCTTT; CDR3 protein: CASSDRQEIRAFF
D gene: -; J gene: TRBJ2-3; clone size: few; V gene: TRBV29-1; CDR3 DNA: TGCAGCGTTGAGAGATTTGCCAGCGCTCTTAGCACAGATACGCAGTATTTT; CDR3 protein: CSVERFASALSTDTQYF
D gene: TRBD1; J gene: TRBJ1-1; clone size: -; V gene: TRBV6-5; CDR3 DNA: TGTGCCAGCAGGCGGGACAGGGGGAACACTGAAGCTTTCTTT; CDR3 protein: CASRRDRGNTEAFF
D gene: -; J gene: TRBJ1-5; clone size: -; V gene: TRBV19; CDR3 DNA: TGTGCTTCGGACAAACCGTACAATCAGCCCCAGCATTTT; CDR3 protein: CASDKPYNQPQHF
D gene: -; J gene: TRBJ1-1; clone size: -; V gene: TRBV7-3; CDR3 DNA: TGTGCCAGCAGCCCCTCCATCGGGGGTACAGCTGAAGCTTTCTTT; CDR3 protein: CASSPSIGGTAEAFF